The TCR beta chain under discussion was sequenced for a study of tumor and adjacent non-tumor tissue in lung cancer (dated by TCRdb to between 2018 and 2020). General notes on the study: Of the cohort, 11 to 12 patients had adenocarcinoma, 2 had squamous cell carcinoma and 1 had small cell lung cancer. Bulk TCRbeta repertoires were compared between lung tumor tissue and matched distant non-tumor lung tissue obtained from roughly 16 lung cancer patients. Over 25 paired specimens, one tumor and one normal lung sample per patient, were profiled by TCRbeta CDR3 sequencing. A total of 95 million to 150 million productive TCRbeta reads were generated by sequencing, corresponding to an average of roughly 4 million reads per sample. Ages among the roughly 15 patients ranged from about 31 to 76 years, there were ten or so men and 5 women, and disease was at TNM stage I to III.

Summary of the overall study and its limitations: Significantly higher TCR diversity was found in younger patients, and higher tumor TCR diversity was associated with shorter overall and disease-free survival. Peripheral blood was not sequenced, so blood TCRbeta repertoires were not examined in the lung cancer patients of the study. Neither the sequencing platform nor unique molecular identifiers are named or mentioned anywhere in the methods. Significantly higher TCR diversity (inverse Simpson) was observed in tumor tissue than in normal lung tissue (about 410 vs 180, P = 0.0075, Mann-Whitney U test). With only approximately 16 patients in the cohort, the authors noted that larger samples and more detailed clinical data are needed. The top 100 clones accounted for a significantly larger cumulative portion of the repertoire in normal lung than in tumor tissue.

The library came from multiplex PCR. The sequencer listed for this sample is Illumina HiSeq 2500. TCRbeta libraries were constructed through three rounds of nested PCR with primers (Table S4) according to protocols modified from ARM-PCR. PCR products of 200-500 bp were gel-excised and purified with the QIAquick gel extraction kit before sequencing. The source study handled its data this way. Trimmomatic was used to clean the reads, FLASH was used to merge the reads into complete CDR3 sequences, and MiTCR was used to assign the reads to V(D)J germline segments. VDJtools was used to compute clonal diversity as the inverse Simpson's index. A read counted as productive if the sequence was in-frame and lacked a premature stop codon. The raw public reads went through TCRdb reprocessing: fastp at Q25, MiXCR clone calling, in-frame beta chains kept. When rows share a CDR3 protein, they turn into one entry using the most common DNA and genes. Here the V and J calls rest on TCRdb's processing, not on the authors' analysis. The sample records about 50,000 distinct CDR3 sequences, 74% of which are singletons. The top ten clones comprise roughly 25% of the sample.

Bulk unsorted tissue served as the source for RNA extraction, and RNA quality was assessed using a NanoDrop ND-1000 and an Agilent 2100. Distant non-tumor tissue taken more than 3 cm from the tumor edge was used as the normal lung sample. All donors had newly diagnosed lung cancer, had not received prior chemotherapy, and were admitted for thoracic surgery in China between August and November 2014. Patients who had received previous radiotherapy or chemotherapy, or who had another concurrent cancer, were excluded from the study. Surgical tissue pieces of 1-2 cm3 were preserved in RNAlater solution and stored at -80 °C until use. In its sample, this clonotype was seen once. It lacks a known antigen. No quality values exist for individual bases; no much larger clone is one base distant. A single read counts as weak evidence. The germline V gene supplies CDR1 SQVTM and CDR2 ANQGSEA. V sheds 7 bases and J sheds 6 bases, leaving 22 bases between their ends. The CDR3 sequence holds 14 residues, the cysteine and phenylalanine included. Only the CDR3 DNA is retained, 42 bases long and in frame from the first base.

The specimen was distant non-tumor lung tissue. The chain couples TRBV29-1 to TRBJ2-7; no D gene can be assigned with confidence. This receptor was taken from an older woman with non-small cell lung cancer. The DNA reads TGCAGCGATTACACAGTGTCGGCAACTGGCGAGCAGTACTTC. It codes for CSDYTVSATGEQYF.